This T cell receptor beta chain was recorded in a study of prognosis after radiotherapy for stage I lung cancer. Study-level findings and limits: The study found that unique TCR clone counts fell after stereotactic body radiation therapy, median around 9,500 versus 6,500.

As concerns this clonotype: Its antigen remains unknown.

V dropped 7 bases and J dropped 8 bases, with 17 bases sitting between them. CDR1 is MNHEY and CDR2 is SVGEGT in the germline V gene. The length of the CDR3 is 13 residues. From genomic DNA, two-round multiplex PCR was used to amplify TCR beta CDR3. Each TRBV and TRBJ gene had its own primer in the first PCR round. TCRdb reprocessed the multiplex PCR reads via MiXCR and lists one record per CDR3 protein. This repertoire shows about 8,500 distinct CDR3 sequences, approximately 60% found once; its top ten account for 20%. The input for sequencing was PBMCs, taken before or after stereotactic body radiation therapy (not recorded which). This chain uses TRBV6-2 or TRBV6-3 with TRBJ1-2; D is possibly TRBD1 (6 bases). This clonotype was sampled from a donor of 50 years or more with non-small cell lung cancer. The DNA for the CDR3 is TGTGCCAGCATTGGGAACAGGGTGGAAGGCTACACCTTC. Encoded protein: CASIGNRVEGYTF.